Listed below are T cell receptor beta chains from one sample, sequenced in a study of regulatory T cells in long-lasting Graves disease. One entry per CDR3 protein results from TCRdb running MiXCR on the multiplex PCR reads. Of some 250,000 distinct CDR3 sequences listed, 18% are singletons. The specimen was peripheral blood mononuclear cells (PBMCs), collected at new diagnosis, from a patient treated with antithyroid drugs. All receptors derive from a female donor with Graves disease. Both conserved end residues are part of each CDR3. D genes are given only for firm matches. Clone sizes are given selectively: once, few, many, or a class where the clone is expanded.

>TRBJ2-5|15|NA|TRBV6-5|NA
TGTGCCAGCAGTTACTCAAGGGGGACTAAAGAGACCCAGTACTTC
CASSYSRGTKETQYF
>TRBJ2-3|16|TRBD2|TRBV14|many
TGTGCCAGCAGCCAACTAACTAGCGGGACAACAGATACGCAGTATTTT
CASSQLTSGTTDTQYF
>TRBJ2-5|13|NA|TRBV7-9|many
TGTGCCAGCAGCTATCGACCCCAAGAGACCCAGTACTTC
CASSYRPQETQYF
>TRBJ1-2|13|NA|TRBV6-2/TRBV6-3|many
TGTGCCAGCAGCTCTCCCCCGGAAGATCCGATCACCTTC
CASSSPPEDPITF
>TRBJ2-5|15|TRBD2|TRBV7-2|NA
TGTGCCGGCAGCCGACTAGCGGGAGTTCCGGAGACCCAGTACTTC
CAGSRLAGVPETQYF
>TRBJ2-7|11|NA|TRBV12-3/TRBV12-4|many
TGTGCCAGCAGTTTTGGCGCCGAGCAGTACTTC
CASSFGAEQYF
>TRBJ1-5|14|NA|TRBV2|NA
TGTGCCAGCAGTCCCGCCCCGGCCGATCAGCCCCAGCATTTT
CASSPAPADQPQHF
>TRBJ1-2|13|NA|TRBV19|many
TGTGCCAGTAGTCTAGCCTCCAGGGGAGGCTACACCTTC
CASSLASRGGYTF
>TRBJ2-1|13|NA|TRBV25-1|few
TGTGCCAGCAGTGGACACGGGGCCCTGGTGCAGTTCTTC
CASSGHGALVQFF
>TRBJ2-5|13|NA|TRBV6-1|many
TGTGCCAGCACGGTACAGGTGGGAGAGACCCAGTACTTC
CASTVQVGETQYF
>TRBJ1-3|17|NA|TRBV12-3/TRBV12-4|NA
TGTGCCAGCAAACCGGGACGTAAAACCTACTCTGGAAACACCATATATTTT
CASKPGRKTYSGNTIYF
>TRBJ1-1|13|NA|TRBV7-2|NA
TGTGCCAGCAGCCTAAACCCCAGGGGTGGAGCTTTCTTT
CASSLNPRGGAFF
>TRBJ1-1|13|NA|TRBV19|many
TGTGCCAGTAGTATAGATTGGGGGACTGAAGCTTTCTTT
CASSIDWGTEAFF
>TRBJ2-7|11|NA|TRBV2|many
TGTGCCTCTTTGGTCTCCTACGAGCAGTACTTC
CASLVSYEQYF
>TRBJ1-1|15|NA|TRBV5-1|many
TGCGCCAGCAGCGACGATGGGTTACCGGTGGCTGAAGCTTTCTTT
CASSDDGLPVAEAFF
>TRBJ1-5|13|NA|TRBV20-1|once
TGCAGTGCTAGTCCCAGGGTCGGACGGCCCCAGCATTTT
CSASPRVGRPQHF
>TRBJ2-7|15|TRBD2|TRBV9|NA
TGTGCCAGCAGCGTAGAGCCTAGCGGGGTCTACGAGCAGTACTTC
CASSVEPSGVYEQYF
>TRBJ2-1|13|TRBD2|TRBV24-1|many
TGTGCCACCAGTGATCCGGGACTACCGCAACAGTTCTTC
CATSDPGLPQQFF
>TRBJ2-7|15|NA|TRBV15|NA
TGTGCCACCAGCAGAGATGTGGACAACTCCTACGAGCAGTACTTC
CATSRDVDNSYEQYF
>TRBJ1-5|17|TRBD1|TRBV19|many
TGTGCCAGTAGCCTTCAGGGCGGGACAGGGCTCAATCAGCCCCAGCATTTT
CASSLQGGTGLNQPQHF